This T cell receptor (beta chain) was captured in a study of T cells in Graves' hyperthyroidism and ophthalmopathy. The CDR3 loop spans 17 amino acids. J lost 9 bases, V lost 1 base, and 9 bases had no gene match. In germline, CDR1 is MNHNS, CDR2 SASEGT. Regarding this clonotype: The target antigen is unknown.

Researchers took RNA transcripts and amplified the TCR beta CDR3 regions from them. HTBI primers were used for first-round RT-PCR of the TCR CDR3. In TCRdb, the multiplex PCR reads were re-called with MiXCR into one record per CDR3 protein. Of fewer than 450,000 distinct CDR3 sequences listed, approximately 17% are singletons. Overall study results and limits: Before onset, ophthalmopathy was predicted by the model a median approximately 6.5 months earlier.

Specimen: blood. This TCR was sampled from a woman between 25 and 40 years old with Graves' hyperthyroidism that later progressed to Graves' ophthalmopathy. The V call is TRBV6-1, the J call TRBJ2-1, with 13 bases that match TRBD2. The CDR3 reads CASSEVWTSGSRGEQFF. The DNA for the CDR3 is TGTGCCAGCAGTGAAGTCTGGACTAGCGGGAGTCGGGGTGAGCAGTTCTTC.